The rows below give T cell receptor beta chains drawn from one sample of a study of blood T cell repertoires in COVID-19. Profiling relied on immunoSEQ multiplex PCR, and the TCRdb table lists in-frame clones only, not all of them. The data contain approximately 240,000 clones, roughly 80% of them singletons. The sample was peripheral blood. These receptors were obtained from a woman of 80 years or more with active or convalescent COVID-19. The CDR3 runs from the conserved cysteine through the conserved F or W. A D gene is named only where the DNA matches it firmly.

D	V	J	CDR3
NA	TRBV10-2	TRBJ1-5	CASRQQGEDSNQPQHF
NA	TRBV7-9	TRBJ1-2	CASSLVGVGYTF
NA	TRBV18	TRBJ1-3	CASSPMEAPSSGNTIYF
NA	TRBV5-5	TRBJ1-6	CASSLDRIYSPLHF
TRBD1	TRBV5-4	TRBJ2-7	CASSSPGQGSTEQYF
NA	TRBV10-3	TRBJ1-2	CAISESMRVANYGYTF
NA	TRBV28	TRBJ2-7	CASVLTGTTGTISYEQYF
TRBD1	TRBV2	TRBJ2-3	CASSEVTGANTQYF
NA	TRBV28	TRBJ1-2	CASSARGGYGYTF
TRBD1	TRBV2	TRBJ2-5	CASSGDRGRETQYF
TRBD2	TRBV24-1	TRBJ2-1	CATSDQTSGSYNEQFF
TRBD2	TRBV10-3	TRBJ2-2	CAIGRREGPGNTGELFF
NA	TRBV5-1	TRBJ1-6	CASSLGQALNSPLHF
NA	TRBV18	TRBJ2-1	CASSPPGSGIANEQFF
TRBD1	TRBV13	TRBJ1-5	CASSMGQGYNQPQHF
NA	TRBV18	TRBJ2-1	CASSRAGKGIGSYNEQFF
NA	TRBV10-3	TRBJ1-1	CAIIGEMNTEAFF
NA	TRBV15	TRBJ2-7	CATSRGNRGYEQYF
TRBD1	TRBV18	TRBJ1-1	CASSLGGQGNTEAFF
TRBD1	TRBV30	TRBJ2-3	CAWSDLRDRVSDTQYF
NA	TRBV4-1	TRBJ1-2	CASSQSTLGGYTF
NA	TRBV5-1	TRBJ1-5	CASSPTGNNQPQHF
NA	TRBV2	TRBJ1-2	CASSETGQHYGYTF
TRBD2	TRBV3-1/TRBV3-2	TRBJ2-5	CASSLPPGLAGGGETQYF
NA	TRBV28	TRBJ2-7	CASSSTGSWYEQYF
TRBD1	TRBV7-2	TRBJ2-7	CASSPTQGFYEQYF
TRBD2	TRBV28	TRBJ2-2	CATRLGLAGELFF